What follows are 22 T cell receptor beta chains derived from one specimen sequenced in a study of cytomegalovirus exposure and HLA in healthy donors. The PCR was carried out with 60 Vbeta primers and 13 Jbeta primers. Repertoires were generated with immunoSEQ multiplex PCR, while TCRdb's copy carries only in-frame clones and drops some. The sample has 150,000 to 200,000 clones; roughly 90% are singletons. The material sequenced was PBMCs. The receptors shown here come from a woman aged 18-29 years in good health and CMV-seronegative.

This sequence joins TRBV5-1 and TRBJ1-1; D possibly corresponds to TRBD1 (5 bases). Germline values: CDR1 SGHRS, CDR2 YFSETQ. V was shortened by 0 bases and J by 6 bases, with 12 bases between the two germline ends. There are 14 residues in the CDR3. CDR3 in DNA: TGCGCCAGCAGCTTGGGGTCAGGGCTTGCTGAAGCTTTCTTT. Protein sequence: CASSLGSGLAEAFF.

The V and J genes are TRBV27 and TRBJ1-4; a possible D gene is TRBD1 (5 bases). The V and J ends lost 5 bases and 8 bases respectively, with 15 bases between them. CDR3 length equals 14 residues. Per the germline V gene, CDR1 is MNHEY and CDR2 is SMNVEV (reference sequence). In nucleotides, the CDR3 is TGTGCCAGCAGTCTTATCGCGCCAGGGGAAAAACTGTTTTTT. The encoded protein is CASSLIAPGEKLFF.

Only one count was recorded for this clone. The V gene is TRBV19, the J gene TRBJ2-1, with D maybe TRBD2 (6 bases). Germline V lookup: CDR1 LNHDA, CDR2 SQIVND (reference sequence). The CDR3 is 16 amino acids. V was trimmed by 7 bases and J by 7 bases, leaving 23 bases between them. CDR3 in DNA: TGTGCCAGTACCAAAAAAATAGCGGTTGAAACAAATGAGCAGTTCTTC. Residues: CASTKKIAVETNEQFF. Drawing the rest from reference TRBV19 and TRBJ2-1, the complete variable domain is DGGITQSPKYLFRKEGQNVTLSCEQNLNHDAMYWYRQDPGQGLRLIYYSQIVNDFQKGDIAEGYSVSREKKESFPLTVTSAQKNPTAFYLCASTKKIAVETNEQFFGPGTRLTVL.

The rearrangement uses TRBV29-1 and TRBJ1-6, with D perhaps TRBD1 (5 bases). From germline, CDR1 is SQVTM and CDR2 ANQGSEA. The CDR3 covers 13 residues. The CDR3 coding sequence is TGCAGTCGCGAGGGGTGGGGGGGGTCACCCCTCCACTTT. Its translation: CSREGWGGSPLHF.

V usage is TRBV27 and J usage is TRBJ2-5; 8 bases align to TRBD2. V lost 6 bases and J lost 5; bases outside the gene matches: 11. CDR3 length: 15 residues. Germline V gene lookup returns CDR1 MNHEY and CDR2 SMNVEV (reference sequence). CDR3 DNA sequence: TGTGCCAGCAGACCTACCGGGGGGGCCTGGGAGACCCAGTACTTC. This codes for CASRPTGGAWETQYF.

This rearrangement joins TRBV28 to TRBJ1-3; no firm D call. Germline CDR1 MDHEN, CDR2 SYDVKM. CDR3 length equals 14 residues. Trimming shortened V by 7 bases and J by 0 bases, and 10 bases separated the two germline ends. CDR3 DNA: TGTGCCAGCAAGGCCGGCGGCTCTGGAAACACCATATATTTT. Its protein is CASKAGGSGNTIYF.

The chain joins TRBV28 to TRBJ1-5; 9 bases fit TRBD1. V lost 10 bases and J lost 2; bases outside the gene matches: 21. This CDR3 comprises 19 residues. Germline assignment: CDR1 MDHEN and CDR2 SYDVKM. The CDR3 region has the DNA TGTGCCACTTCCTTAACCGGGACAGGGAGATTCGTTGGCAATCAGCCCCAGCATTTT. Protein product: CATSLTGTGRFVGNQPQHF. Filled out from reference TRBV28 and TRBJ1-5, the complete variable domain reads DVKVTQSSRYLVKRTGEKVFLECVQDMDHENMFWYRQDPGLGLRLIYFSYDVKMKEKGDIPEGYSVSREKKERFSLILESASTNQTSMYLCATSLTGTGRFVGNQPQHFGDGTRLSIL.

The genes are TRBV5-1 and TRBJ1-2; 8 positions agree with TRBD1. The CDR3 consists of 13 residues. The germline gives CDR1 SGHRS, CDR2 YFSETQ. V shed 2 bases and J 7 bases; nucleotides not matched to a gene: 4. This chain's CDR3 is CASSFRDRTGYTF. In DNA, the CDR3 is TGCGCCAGCAGCTTCCGGGACAGGACTGGCTACACCTTC.

The genes are TRBV5-1 and TRBJ1-1; 7 bases match TRBD1. After removal of 2 bases from V and 5 bases from J, the junction contained 6 bases not matched to a gene. The CDR3 runs 14 residues. Germline V lookup: CDR1 SGHRS, CDR2 YFSETQ. CDR3 sequence: CASSFEGAGTEAFF. CDR3 coding DNA: TGCGCCAGCAGCTTCGAGGGGGCAGGGACTGAAGCTTTCTTT.

This chain joins TRBV19 and TRBJ1-5; D remains unclear. The germline V and J ends were trimmed by 7 bases and 8 bases, with 12 bases remaining between them. Germline V gives CDR1 LNHDA, CDR2 SQIVND (reference sequence). CDR3 size: 12 residues. This CDR3 reads CASTAGEKPQHF. In DNA form, the CDR3 reads TGTGCCAGTACCGCCGGGGAAAAGCCCCAGCATTTT.

The genes are TRBV6-1 and TRBJ1-4, with D maybe TRBD1 (6 bases). The CDR3 has 14 amino acids. CDR1 is MNHNS, CDR2 SASEGT, per germline. With 10 bases removed from V and 4 bases from J, the gap between germline ends came to 16 bases. DNA of the CDR3: TGTGCCACCCAGAGGGGGGGAATTAATGAAAAACTGTTTTTT. It translates to CATQRGGINEKLFF.

This chain joins TRBV28 and TRBJ2-2, with 11 positions matching TRBD2. The V and J ends lost 10 bases and 5 bases, in that order; junction bases with no gene match: 6. From germline, CDR1 is MDHEN and CDR2 SYDVKM. This CDR3 has 14 residues. This CDR3 reads CATIAGGYTGELFF. The CDR3 coding sequence is TGTGCCACTATAGCGGGGGGGTATACCGGGGAGCTGTTTTTT.

Worth noting for this clone: Distinct nucleotide sequences in the sample also encode this CDR3. This chain links TRBV28 with TRBJ1-2, with TRBD1 identical over 7 bases. The CDR3 sequence is 12 residues long. Germline V gives CDR1 MDHEN, CDR2 SYDVKM. The ends lost 6 bases at V and 7 bases at J; junction bases unmatched: 5. CDR3 sequence (DNA): TGTGCCAGCAGCCTCGACAGGGTTGGCTACACCTTC. Its translation is CASSLDRVGYTF.

The J gene is TRBJ1-1, the V gene TRBV21-1; the table gives TRBD1 as D, unverified against the DNA. TRBV21-1 is a pseudogene. CDR3 length: 17 amino acids. CDR3 sequence: CASSSVGTGRLNTEAFF. The CDR3 DNA reads TGTGCCAGCAGCTCAGTTGGTACAGGACGACTGAACACTGAAGCTTTCTTT.

The rearrangement uses TRBV2 and TRBJ1-2; no reliable D call. The CDR3 is 11 amino acids. The germline CDR1 and CDR2 sequences are SNHLY and FYNNEI. Deletions cut 7 bases from V and 3 bases from J, with 6 bases between. The chain's CDR3 is CASKEDYGYTF. CDR3 in DNA: TGTGCCAGCAAGGAGGACTATGGCTACACCTTC. Using reference TRBV2 and TRBJ1-2 for the parts outside the CDR3, the full variable domain is EPEVTQTPSHQVTQMGQEVILRCVPISNHLYFYWYRQILGQKVEFLVSFYNNEISEKSEIFDDQFSVERPDGSNFTLKIRSTKLEDSAMYFCASKEDYGYTFGSGTRLTVV.

V is TRBV7-9 and J is TRBJ2-7, with a tentative D call TRBD1 (6 bases). The V and J ends lost 2 bases and 4 bases respectively, with 18 bases between them. Germline CDR1 and CDR2: SEHNR and FQNEAQ (reference sequence). CDR3 length: 16 residues. CDR3 DNA sequence: TGTGCCAGCAGCTTACTCCTGCCCGGACAGCATTACGAGCAGTACTTC. As protein: CASSLLLPGQHYEQYF. Full variable domain (remainder filled in from reference TRBV7-9 and TRBJ2-7): DTGVSQNPRHKITKRGQNVTFRCDPISEHNRLYWYRQTLGQGPEFLTYFQNEAQLEKSRLLSDRFSAERPKGSFSTLEIQRTEQGDSAMYLCASSLLLPGQHYEQYFGPGTRLTVT.

This clone was observed a single time. This sequence joins TRBV28 and TRBJ1-5; TRBD1 aligns across 7 bases. J lost 7 bases, V lost 1 base, and 4 bases had no gene match. Germline-derived CDR1 and CDR2 are MDHEN and SYDVKM. The length of the CDR3 is 14 residues. The CDR3 here is CASSLLTGRQPQHF. CDR3 DNA: TGTGCCAGCAGTTTATTGACAGGGCGGCAGCCCCAGCATTTT.

This clone was observed a few times. This rearrangement joins TRBV2 to TRBJ1-4, with 10 bases fitting TRBD1. CDR1 and CDR2 (germline): SNHLY, FYNNEI. V dropped 5 bases and J dropped 8; count of bases not matched to a gene: 8. This CDR3 spans 15 amino acids. The CDR3 is CASSYLWGQGEKLFF. CDR3 DNA: TGTGCCAGCAGTTATTTGTGGGGACAGGGGGAAAAACTGTTTTTT.

This clone was seen only a few times. The rearrangement joins TRBV6-4 to TRBJ2-4; D remains ambiguous. The CDR3 is 13 residues long. The germline gives CDR1 MRHNA, CDR2 SNTAGT. V shed 3 bases and J shed 7 bases, with 10 bases lying between them. The CDR3 spells CASSDKSENIQYF. The CDR3 DNA reads as TGTGCCAGCAGTGATAAATCCGAGAACATTCAGTACTTC.

The chain carries TRBV9 and TRBJ1-3; no reliable D call. This CDR3 has 17 residues. Germline V gives CDR1 SGDLS, CDR2 YYNGEE. Trimming removed 2 bases at V and 0 bases at J, with 15 bases between. CDR3 amino acids: CASSVSLSGNSGNTIYF. The CDR3 DNA sequence: TGTGCCAGCAGCGTCAGCCTTTCAGGAAACTCTGGAAACACCATATATTTT.

Written as DNA, the CDR3 is TGCGCCAGCAGCTTTACCTTGGGACTAGCCAGCTGGGAGCAGTACTTC. This codes for CASSFTLGLASWEQYF. The chain couples TRBV5-1 to TRBJ2-7, with TRBD2 matching over 9 bases. CDR3 length equals 16 residues. The germline gives CDR1 SGHRS, CDR2 YFSETQ. Trimming cost V 2 bases and J 7 bases; bases outside gene matches: 13.

This clone occurred a few times. The chain recombines TRBV7-9 with TRBJ2-4; D possibly corresponds to TRBD2 (6 bases). The V gene's germline CDR1 is SEHNR and CDR2 FQNEAQ (reference sequence). Trimming took off 1 base at V and 7 bases at J, with 17 bases between the two ends. CDR3 length: 16 residues. Here the CDR3 reads CASSLGLAAGGNIQYF. The CDR3 DNA follows: TGTGCCAGCAGCTTAGGGCTAGCCGCCGGGGGTAACATTCAGTACTTC.